The source of this TCR beta chain is a study of technical replicates of blood from a handful of donors. Repertoires were generated with immunoSEQ multiplex PCR, while TCRdb's copy carries only in-frame clones and drops some. The sample includes 12,000 or so clones, roughly three quarters seen only once; the top ten take 13% to 15%. V lost 6 bases, J lost 7 bases, and 15 bases lay in between. Per germline, CDR1 MNHEY and CDR2 SVGAGI. The CDR3 sequence is 13 residues long. What was sequenced was PBMCs. The rearrangement links TRBV6-5 to TRBJ2-5; the D gene is possibly TRBD2 (6 bases). This TCR was recovered from a human donor in good health. CDR3 residues: CASRNSGERTQYF. The CDR3 coding sequence is TGTGCCAGCAGGAATTCGGGGGAGAGGACCCAGTACTTC.